This T cell receptor beta chain was observed in a study of blood T cell repertoires in COVID-19. Study overall: Samples of COVID-19 (acute and convalescent) were obtained from the United States, Italy and Spain. From T cells, B-cell-depleted T cells, or PBMCs came the material, which was cDNA or gDNA.

This CDR3 contains 13 residues. V dropped 5 bases and J dropped 4 bases, with 9 bases sitting between them. Germline CDR1 reads MDHEN; CDR2 reads SYDVKM. Per the original data handling: Estimation of nucleated cell counts relied on the amplification of reference gene primers. Some clones are missing from TCRdb's copy, which holds only in-frame ones; the method was immunoSEQ multiplex PCR. The D gene and trimming were derived from the DNA, and the V and J assignments and clone size from that table. The sample yields 100,000 to 130,000 clones, 88% seen once. The sequenced material came from peripheral blood. The rearrangement links TRBV28 to TRBJ1-3; D not resolved. This clonotype was obtained from a man aged 50 or older with active or convalescent COVID-19. As DNA, the CDR3 is TGTGCCAGCAGTCCCCCACAGGGAAACACCATATATTTT. This gives the protein CASSPPQGNTIYF.